Detailed here is one T cell receptor (beta chain). Profiled with immunoSEQ multiplex PCR; TCRdb holds only in-frame clones, not every one. The data contain about 19,000 clones, more than 70% of them singletons. V shed 4 bases, J shed 7 bases, and the junction held 3 bases outside the gene matches. The germline V gene has CDR1 SNHLY and CDR2 FYNNEI. CDR3 length equals 13 residues. The sample originates from a study of early stage breast cancer tumors. Whole-study context: Each sample averaged approximately 9.6-fold read coverage.

The TCR sequence derives from a person between 65 and 80 years old with breast cancer. The chain employs TRBV2 and TRBJ1-5; 8 bases match TRBD1. Sequenced material: blood. CDR3 amino acids: CASSGQGSQPQHF. CDR3 in DNA: TGTGCCAGCAGTGGACAGGGGAGCCAGCCCCAGCATTTT.